Listed below are T cell receptor beta chains from one sample, sequenced in a study of T-cell memory formation after mild COVID-19. TCRdb re-called the 5' RACE reads with MiXCR, one entry per CDR3 protein. The sample includes about 260,000 distinct CDR3 sequences, roughly 8.2% of them seen just once. What was sequenced was PBMCs or a T cell subset sorted from them (not recorded which). The source is a man between 18 and 29 years old who had mild COVID-19 (a few samples of this study predate the infection). Cell type and time point are not known. Each CDR3 is given with its conserved first and last residue. A D gene is named only where the DNA matches it firmly. Size is stated as once, few or many counts, or a class when the clone is expanded.

>few|TRBV4-1|NA|TRBJ2-5
CASSQPRADYQETQYF
TGCGCCAGCAGCCAGCCCCGGGCAGACTACCAAGAGACCCAGTACTTC
>few|TRBV5-5|NA|TRBJ2-7
CASSLGVMGYEQYF
TGTGCCAGCAGCTTAGGGGTTATGGGTTACGAGCAGTACTTC
>few|TRBV5-5|NA|TRBJ2-7
CASSQQGQYSYEQYF
TGTGCCAGCAGCCAACAAGGACAGTACTCCTACGAGCAGTACTTC
>few|TRBV14|NA|TRBJ2-2
CASSLGHNTGELFF
TGTGCCAGCAGCCTGGGACACAACACCGGGGAGCTGTTTTTT
>many|TRBV20-1|NA|TRBJ1-1
CSALGNTEAFF
TGCAGTGCTCTTGGGAACACTGAAGCTTTCTTT
>many|TRBV4-2|NA|TRBJ2-3
CASSHNPTDTQYF
TGTGCCAGCAGCCACAACCCCACAGATACGCAGTATTTT
>few|TRBV3-1|NA|TRBJ1-6
CASTSRGALHF
TGTGCCAGCACCTCAAGGGGGGCCCTCCACTTT
>few|TRBV12-3/TRBV12-4|NA|TRBJ2-7
CASTPPEGEQYF
TGTGCCAGCACCCCCCCGGAGGGCGAGCAGTACTTC
>few|TRBV12-3/TRBV12-4|NA|TRBJ2-5
CASTRGRETQYF
TGTGCCAGCACCCGGGGACGAGAGACCCAGTACTTC
>few|TRBV6-2/TRBV6-3|NA|TRBJ1-6
CASSPSGTAYNSPLHF
TGTGCCAGCAGCCCCTCGGGGACGGCCTATAATTCACCCCTCCACTTT
>many|TRBV7-9|NA|TRBJ1-1
CASRLGLNTEAFF
TGTGCCAGTCGACTAGGATTGAACACTGAAGCTTTCTTT